This entry lists 10 T cell receptor beta chains sequenced from one sample in a study of blood T cell repertoires in COVID-19. Repertoires were generated with immunoSEQ multiplex PCR, while TCRdb's copy carries only in-frame clones and drops some. The sample has under 300,000 clones, roughly 89% seen once. Source material: peripheral blood. The receptors were gathered from a woman between 40 and 55 years old who had recovered from COVID-19.

The chain couples TRBV12-3 or TRBV12-4 to TRBJ1-1; D is unclear. V was pared by 4 bases and J by 4 bases, with 10 bases between. The CDR3 spans 13 residues. CDR3 DNA: TGTGCCAGCAGTTATCAAGAGGGCACTGAAGCTTTCTTT. It specifies CASSYQEGTEAFF.

The V call is TRBV10-3, the J call TRBJ2-3, with 9 bases matching TRBD2. From germline, CDR1 is ENHRY and CDR2 SYGVKD. V lost 9 bases and J lost 4; bases outside the gene matches: 8. The CDR3 is 14 residues long. This CDR3 reads CAINRREGPDTQYF. CDR3 DNA sequence: TGTGCCATAAATAGGCGGGAGGGTCCAGATACGCAGTATTTT.

J is TRBJ2-2 and V is TRBV6-2 or TRBV6-3; 8 nucleotides align to TRBD2. The CDR3 consists of 17 residues. Trimming removed 6 bases from V and 1 base from J; junction bases left unmatched: 10. From germline, CDR1 is MNHEY and CDR2 SVGEGT. CDR3 sequence: CASSDVGGTRNTGELFF. The DNA of the CDR3 is TGTGCCAGCAGCGACGTTGGAGGGACTAGGAACACCGGGGAGCTGTTTTTT.

The J gene is TRBJ1-5, the V gene TRBV7-9; TRBD1 aligns across 12 bases. The trim removed 3 bases at V and 6 bases at J, leaving 6 bases unmatched. Per germline, CDR1 SEHNR and CDR2 FQNEAQ (reference sequence). The CDR3 loop spans 16 amino acids. Here the CDR3 reads CASSFGDRGRGQPQHF. The CDR3 DNA reads as TGTGCCAGCAGCTTTGGGGACAGGGGGCGAGGTCAGCCCCAGCATTTT.

V is TRBV5-6 and J is TRBJ2-1, with D possibly being TRBD2 (5 bases). This CDR3 has 15 residues. The V and J ends lost 4 bases and 6 bases respectively, with 17 bases between them. Germline loops: CDR1 SGHDT, CDR2 YYEEEE. The CDR3 spells CASSPDGGPGNEQFF. CDR3 nucleotide sequence: TGTGCCAGCAGCCCGGACGGCGGGCCGGGCAATGAGCAGTTCTTC.

CDR3 bases: TGTGCCAGTAGTATAGCGTTGACGGGTGAGCATACGCAGTATTTT. Protein product: CASSIALTGEHTQYF. V gene TRBV19 combines with J gene TRBJ2-3; no reliable D call. V was clipped by 1 base and J by 7 bases, with 15 bases between them. Germline loops: CDR1 LNHDA, CDR2 SQIVND (reference sequence). This CDR3 contains 15 residues.

The chain is built from TRBV7-2 and TRBJ2-3, with TRBD2 identical over 11 bases. Germline V gene sequence: CDR1 SGHTA, CDR2 FQGNSA. The ends lost 7 bases at V and 5 bases at J; junction bases unmatched: 8. The CDR3 runs to 15 residues. The chain's CDR3 is CASTLTSGGGDTQYF. The CDR3 DNA sequence: TGTGCCAGCACCCTCACTAGCGGGGGTGGAGATACGCAGTATTTT.

This clone was observed once. This chain uses TRBV4-1 with TRBJ2-2, with 7 positions matching TRBD2. The trim removed 1 base at V and 7 bases at J, leaving 6 bases unmatched. Germline lookup yields CDR1 MGHRA and CDR2 YSYEKL. The CDR3 is 15 amino acids. The CDR3 protein is CASSQVVRGDGELFF. The CDR3 coding sequence is TGCGCCAGCAGCCAAGTGGTTCGGGGGGACGGGGAGCTGTTTTTT.

The CDR3: CASSQWQNTEAFF. The CDR3 coding sequence is TGTGCCAGCAGCCAGTGGCAGAACACTGAAGCTTTCTTT. V gene TRBV3-1 (or the pseudogene TRBV3-2) combines with J gene TRBJ1-1; D call uncertain. Germline CDR1 reads LGHDT; CDR2 reads YNNKEL (reference sequence). The germline V and J ends were trimmed by 3 bases and 1 base, with 6 bases remaining between them. The CDR3 consists of 13 residues.

The CDR3 DNA is TGTGCCAGCAGCCAAGGGGGGACAGGGTCCTACGAGCAGTACGTC. Its protein product is CASSQGGTGSYEQYV. The rearrangement joins TRBV14 to TRBJ2-7; 9 positions agree with TRBD1. J gave up 1 base and V 1 base, and 2 bases lay outside the gene matches. This CDR3 spans 15 amino acids. The germline gives CDR1 SGHDN, CDR2 FVKESK.